The clone carrying this T cell receptor beta chain was counted once. Its antigen is unknown. Germline lookup yields CDR1 MDHEN and CDR2 SYDVKM. V dropped 5 bases and J dropped 1 base, with 14 bases sitting between them. The CDR3 contains 16 residues. Amplification used 60 Vbeta primers and 13 Jbeta primers. Repertoires were generated with immunoSEQ multiplex PCR, while TCRdb's copy carries only in-frame clones and drops some. The sample contains 200,000 to 250,000 clones, around 80% of which appear only once. The data stem from a study of cytomegalovirus exposure and HLA in healthy donors. Whole-study results and caveats: It was only CMV serostatus that was available as immune exposure information. Analysis was carried out at a later point, and it linked a missense DCLRE1C variant to TCR beta V- and J-gene trimming.

The sequence was collected from a woman aged 55-70 years in good health and CMV-seropositive. V gene TRBV28 combines with J gene TRBJ1-4; D is possibly TRBD1 (5 bases). What was sequenced was PBMCs. The CDR3 region is CASSAPGLVTNEKLFF. The CDR3 DNA reads as TGTGCCAGCAGTGCGCCGGGACTGGTAACTAATGAAAAACTGTTTTTT.